The 17 T cell receptor beta chains below all came from one sample that was sequenced in a study of T-cell memory formation after mild COVID-19 (dated by TCRdb to the early 2020s). Library preparation employed 5' RACE. The sequencing machine was an Illumina NovaSeq 6000. Clones were called with MiXCR by TCRdb after fastp trimmed the public reads at Q25, and only in-frame beta chains were retained. All rows with the same CDR3 protein become a single entry with the most common DNA and genes. The sample data list about 420,000 distinct CDR3 sequences, and roughly a quarter of these were observed just once. The ten most abundant clones make up about an eighth of the sample. The sample taken for sequencing was PBMCs or a T cell subset sorted from them (not recorded which). These receptors came from an adult woman who had mild COVID-19 (a few samples of this study predate the infection). The sample titles of this study are shuffled in the database, so cell type and time point are left out; the donor was told from shared clones.

This chain uses TRBV19 with TRBJ2-3; D gene unclear. Germline V CDR1 and CDR2: LNHDA, SQIVND (reference sequence). CDR3 size: 16 residues. V was shortened by 3 bases and J by 0 bases, with 13 bases between the two germline ends. CDR3 protein: CASSIYGGTSTDTQYF. For the CDR3, the DNA is TGTGCCAGTAGTATCTACGGCGGAACTAGCACAGATACGCAGTATTTT.

This clonotype came up a few times. The rearrangement links TRBV20-1 to TRBJ2-7; 7 nucleotides align to TRBD1. Germline V lookup: CDR1 DFQATT, CDR2 SNEGSKA (reference sequence). The CDR3 sequence is 14 residues long. Trimming removed 5 bases from V and 0 bases from J; junction bases left unmatched: 7. CDR3 sequence: CSASGQDNSYEQYF. CDR3 nucleotides: TGCAGTGCTTCCGGACAGGATAACTCCTACGAGCAGTACTTC.

In its sample, this clonotype was seen a few times. CDR3: CASSIRLAGSYNEQFF. As DNA, the CDR3 is TGTGCCAGCAGCATACGACTAGCGGGCTCCTACAATGAGCAGTTCTTC. V gene TRBV7-9 combines with J gene TRBJ2-1, with TRBD2 matching over 10 bases. The junction had 4 bases not matched to a gene; V was cut back by 5 bases and J by 0 bases. Germline V gene data show CDR1 as SEHNR and CDR2 as FQNEAQ (reference sequence). CDR3 length equals 16 residues.

The sample holds one count of this clonotype. The chain couples TRBV7-9 to TRBJ2-1; D is possibly TRBD1 (6 bases). Germline assignment: CDR1 SEHNR and CDR2 FQNEAQ (reference sequence). Trimming stripped 5 bases from V and 7 bases from J, with 18 bases between. This CDR3 comprises 15 residues. The CDR3 is CASSRAGALGNEQFF. Here the CDR3 DNA reads TGTGCCAGCAGCCGCGCAGGGGCTTTGGGGAATGAGCAGTTCTTC.

This chain uses TRBV30 with TRBJ2-3; maybe TRBD2 (7 bases). The CDR3 loop spans 15 amino acids. The germline V and J ends were trimmed by 5 bases and 1 base, with 16 bases remaining between them. Germline assignment: CDR1 GTSNPN and CDR2 SVGIG (reference sequence). The CDR3 region has the DNA TGTGCCTGGGACATGGGGGGGCCAGGCACAGATACGCAGTATTTT. Translated, it gives CAWDMGGPGTDTQYF.

This clonotype was seen more than once but under ten times. V and J are TRBV20-1 and TRBJ1-5, with D perhaps matching TRBD1 (6 bases). V shed 2 bases and J shed 0 bases, with 11 bases lying between them. The CDR3 contains 15 residues. The germline gives CDR1 DFQATT, CDR2 SNEGSKA (reference sequence). CDR3 region: CSARLMTGSNQPQHF. CDR3 bases: TGCAGTGCTAGATTAATGACAGGTAGCAATCAGCCCCAGCATTTT.

This clonotype was observed at least ten times. The J gene is TRBJ2-3, the V gene TRBV18; D uncertain. CDR3 length equals 15 residues. V was clipped by 5 bases and J by 1 base, with 13 bases between them. CDR1 is KGHSH, CDR2 LQKENI, per germline. The CDR3 bases are TGTGCCAGCTCATCTCTGAATCCTCGCACAGATACGCAGTATTTT. Translated, it gives CASSSLNPRTDTQYF.

This clonotype was seen only a few times. The chain carries TRBV5-1 and TRBJ1-2, with 12 bases fitting TRBD1. The CDR3 length is 16 residues. The V gene's germline CDR1 is SGHRS and CDR2 YFSETQ. Unmatched junction bases numbered 8, after V lost 4 bases and J lost 4 bases. In DNA, the CDR3 is TGCGCCAGCAGCCGGGGACAGGGGGCGCTTGGCTATGGCTACACCTTC. Amino acid sequence: CASSRGQGALGYGYTF. Full variable domain (remainder filled in from reference TRBV5-1 and TRBJ1-2): KAGVTQTPRYLIKTRGQQVTLSCSPISGHRSVSWYQQTPGQGLQFLFEYFSETQRNKGNFPGRFSGRQFSNSRSEMNVSTLELGDSALYLCASSRGQGALGYGYTFGSGTRLTVV.

DNA of the CDR3: TGTGCCAGTAGTGCCGGGGGTTTGGCGGGCGACTCCTACGAGCAGTACTTC. This codes for CASSAGGLAGDSYEQYF. The V call is TRBV19, the J call TRBJ2-7, with D perhaps matching TRBD2 (6 bases). The germline V gene encodes CDR1 LNHDA and CDR2 SQIVND (reference sequence). This CDR3 comprises 17 residues. V was pared by 5 bases and J by 0 bases, with 20 bases between.

The chain is built from TRBV12-3 or TRBV12-4 and TRBJ1-1, with D perhaps TRBD1 (5 bases). The CDR3 runs to 16 residues. V lost 4 bases to trimming and J lost 1 base, with 16 bases between them. CDR3 loop: CASSYRDGLKNTEAFF. For the CDR3, the DNA is TGTGCCAGCAGTTACCGGGACGGGTTGAAGAACACTGAAGCTTTCTTT.

The chain uses TRBV9 and TRBJ1-1, with D tentatively TRBD1 (6 bases). Germline-derived CDR1 and CDR2 are SGDLS and YYNGEE. Trimming pared 4 bases from V and 0 bases from J, leaving 13 bases between. This CDR3 spans 15 amino acids. CDR3 protein: CASSPHRVLNTEAFF. The CDR3 DNA follows: TGTGCCAGCAGCCCGCACAGGGTGTTGAACACTGAAGCTTTCTTT.

The chain is built from TRBV6-5 and TRBJ1-5; weak D call: TRBD1 (6 bases). The CDR3 runs to 14 residues. CDR1 and CDR2 (germline): MNHEY, SVGAGI. V was clipped by 8 bases and J by 1 base, with 12 bases between them. The CDR3 DNA reads TGTGCCAGCCGCCAGGGGTCGAGCAATCAGCCCCAGCATTTT. It is translated as CASRQGSSNQPQHF.

This sequence joins TRBV7-3 and TRBJ2-7; TRBD1 matches at 10 bases. Germline V gene lookup returns CDR1 SGHTA and CDR2 FQGTGA. With V trimmed by 3 bases and J by 1 base, 3 bases remained unmatched. The CDR3 is 15 residues long. CDR3 protein: CASSFDRGLSYEQYF. Here the CDR3 DNA reads TGTGCCAGCAGCTTCGACAGGGGGCTATCCTACGAGCAGTACTTC.

The CDR3 nucleotides are TGTGCCAGCGGCCCGGGACGTAATTATGGCTACACCTTC. Its translation: CASGPGRNYGYTF. The chain joins TRBV12-3 or TRBV12-4 to TRBJ1-2, with D tentatively TRBD1 (5 bases). The V end lost 8 bases, the J end lost 5 bases, and 15 bases lay between the germline ends. This CDR3 comprises 13 residues.

This chain connects TRBV7-6 to TRBJ2-1; D uncertain. Trimming took 6 bases from V and 4 from J, leaving 16 bases between them. Germline V gives CDR1 SGHVS, CDR2 FNYEAQ. CDR3 length equals 15 residues. The CDR3 loop is CASSSLSAPYNEQFF. Here the CDR3 DNA reads TGTGCCAGCAGTTCCCTTTCGGCTCCGTACAATGAGCAGTTCTTC.

This clonotype was counted between two and nine times. The limits of the CDR3 on the DNA are not certain, so only TCRdb's listed CDR3 is given. The V and J genes are TRBV7-6 and TRBJ2-5; TRBD2 is taken as the D call from the table, unchecked against the DNA. The germline V gene has CDR1 SGHVS and CDR2 FNYEAQ. The CDR3 has 15 amino acids, counting both end residues. The CDR3: CASSFGNGLQETQYF.

The chain has TRBV20-1 and TRBJ2-2, with D possibly being TRBD1 or TRBD2 (5 bases each). V shed 5 bases and J shed 4 bases, with 14 bases lying between them. CDR3 length: 14 amino acids. CDR1 DFQATT and CDR2 SNEGSKA come from the germline V gene (reference sequence). This chain's CDR3 is CSAARGVVTGELFF. DNA for the CDR3: TGCAGTGCTGCCCGAGGGGTTGTCACCGGGGAGCTGTTTTTT.